This entry features one T cell receptor (beta chain) sequence. The data derive from a study of technical replicates of blood from a handful of donors. The ends were cut back, 6 bases at V and 2 bases at J, with 13 bases in the middle. Germline V gene data show CDR1 as MNHEY and CDR2 as SMNVEV (reference sequence). The CDR3 covers 14 residues. Measured with immunoSEQ multiplex PCR; TCRdb has only the in-frame clones, and not every one. Of 59,000 or so clones listed, over 85% are singletons. The chain is built from TRBV27 and TRBJ1-1; perhaps TRBD1 as D (5 bases). The clonotype was recovered from a human donor in good health. Some clones in this sample may be carry-over from other donors' samples. Material: PBMCs. The CDR3 here is CASSLRVSNTEAFF. The CDR3 DNA is TGTGCCAGCAGCCTCAGGGTATCTAACACTGAAGCTTTCTTT.